Listed below are T cell receptor beta chains from one sample, sequenced in a study of T cell changes during pregnancy in multiple sclerosis. The method was immunoSEQ multiplex PCR; TCRdb's version includes in-frame clones alone and lacks a portion of them. Among 70,000 to 95,000 clones listed, approximately 92% were seen once. The sample in question was peripheral blood, obtained in the first trimester of pregnancy. These TCRs come from a female donor with multiple sclerosis, enrolled in a pregnancy study. Each CDR3 is given without its conserved first and last residue. Each record gives: J gene, CDR3 length, V gene, CDR3 protein.

TRBJ2-1,13,TRBV29-1,SARRPSGGPNEQF
TRBJ2-6,13,TRBV19,ASTVGVSGANVLT
TRBJ2-1,13,TRBV18,ASSPSGGNYNEQF
TRBJ1-2,15,TRBV12-5,ASGLVVSRQGNYGYT
TRBJ1-6,10,TRBV25-1,ASSGLSGGSH
TRBJ1-1,13,TRBV4-2,ASSLTGNLNTEAF
TRBJ2-7,12,TRBV11-2,ASSLGGTTYEQY
TRBJ2-1,15,TRBV9,ASSVGGGRISYNEQF
TRBJ2-7,12,TRBV5-1,ASSPRGADYEQY
TRBJ1-2,12,TRBV27,ASSPRTGTYGYT
TRBJ2-2,13,TRBV7-9,ASSLAGVNTGELF
TRBJ1-1,13,TRBV6-5,ASSYSSSGPDEAF
TRBJ2-1,14,TRBV25-1,ASSEKQGSSYNEQF
TRBJ1-6,15,TRBV5-8,ASSLGQAAGHNSPLH
TRBJ2-3,13,TRBV5-1,ASSVRGQGADTQY
TRBJ1-1,11,TRBV6-1,ASRMVEGQEAF
TRBJ2-1,14,TRBV5-1,ASSLEGQSAYNEQF
TRBJ2-1,12,TRBV27,ASSYSLAGNEQF
TRBJ2-1,12,TRBV30,AWNGGVVYNEQF
TRBJ1-1,10,TRBV27,ASKSGNTEAF
TRBJ2-1,13,TRBV9,ASSVRDRMNNEQF
TRBJ2-7,12,TRBV6-1,ASSSDRDSDEQY
TRBJ1-6,12,TRBV6-4,ASSAQGKDSPLH
TRBJ2-7,12,TRBV7-6,ASSLDWTNYEQY
TRBJ2-5,15,TRBV5-8,ASSLGRSGGLQETQY
TRBJ2-5,17,TRBV7-9,ASILLGDHRGGVKETQY
TRBJ2-7,10,TRBV30,AWSRTGQGQY
TRBJ2-7,13,TRBV11-3,ASSLAGQETYEQY
TRBJ2-5,14,TRBV19,ASSIFGLAGGETQY
TRBJ1-3,12,TRBV29-1,SVREGTAGNTIY
TRBJ2-2,10,TRBV5-6,ASSPDTGELF
TRBJ2-7,13,TRBV7-9,ASSQGLAGMNEQY
TRBJ2-7,11,TRBV5-6,ASSSPLAYEQY
TRBJ2-7,12,TRBV9,ASSEGGRSYEQY
TRBJ1-6,13,TRBV5-6,ASSLAGTGNSPLH
TRBJ1-1,12,TRBV14,ASSQEGRGTEAF
TRBJ2-7,16,TRBV14,ASSQDPSGGGLPYEQY
TRBJ2-4,11,TRBV2,ASKPGQGNIQY
TRBJ2-6,14,TRBV14,ASSQGRGSGANVLT
TRBJ2-3,12,TRBV10-2,ASTGLAATDTQY
TRBJ2-3,13,TRBV10-3,ATAGLAGAIDTQY
TRBJ1-2,12,TRBV6-1,ASSEVWTDYGYT
TRBJ1-1,13,TRBV27,ASSFLNTGNTEAF
TRBJ2-7,11,TRBV13,ASRGDRGHEQY
TRBJ1-5,10,TRBV4-2,ASSQVGQPQH
TRBJ1-2,14,TRBV4-1,ASSPRPPPSVGGYT
TRBJ1-5,13,TRBV2,ASSSQGLSNQPQH